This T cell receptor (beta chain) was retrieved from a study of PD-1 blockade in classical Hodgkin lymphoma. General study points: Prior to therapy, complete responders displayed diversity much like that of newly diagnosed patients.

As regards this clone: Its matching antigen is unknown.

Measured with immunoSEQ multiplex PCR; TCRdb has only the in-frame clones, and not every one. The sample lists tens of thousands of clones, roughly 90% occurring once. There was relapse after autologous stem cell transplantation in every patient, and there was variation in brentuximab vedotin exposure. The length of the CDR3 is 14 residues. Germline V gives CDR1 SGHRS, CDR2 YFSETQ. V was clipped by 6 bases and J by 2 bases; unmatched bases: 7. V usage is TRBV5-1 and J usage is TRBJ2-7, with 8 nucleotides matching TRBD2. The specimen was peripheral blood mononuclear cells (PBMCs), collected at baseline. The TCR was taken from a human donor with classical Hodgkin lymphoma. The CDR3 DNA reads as TGCGCCAGCAAGCCGGGACTAGGGGCCTACGAGCAGTACTTC. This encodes CASKPGLGAYEQYF.